This T cell receptor beta chain appears in the sequencing data of a study of T-cell memory formation after mild COVID-19. Notes on the study in general: Second-wave clones peaking on day 37 lacked confirmed SARS-CoV-2 specificity.

A remark on this clonotype: What it binds is not known.

With constant-segment primers, 5'RACE yielded cDNA libraries of TCR alpha and TCR beta that carried sample barcodes and UMIs. TCRdb ran MiXCR on the 5' RACE reads and lists one entry per CDR3 protein. The sample contains more than 400,000 distinct CDR3 sequences, 15% to 20% of which appear only once. Germline values: CDR1 MNHEY, CDR2 SVGEGT. Trimming cost V 4 bases and J 9 bases; bases outside gene matches: 22. This CDR3 comprises 18 residues. This TCR came from an adult woman who had mild COVID-19 (a few samples of this study predate the infection). Cell type and time point are not known. The sample consisted of PBMCs or a T cell subset sorted from them (not recorded which). The gene calls are TRBV6-2 or TRBV6-3 and TRBJ2-5; TRBD2 matches 8 bases. The CDR3, as DNA: TGTGCCAGCAGTTTAAGCGGGAGTCCACGAACGTCCCGAGGGGCCCAGTACTTC. It yields the protein CASSLSGSPRTSRGAQYF.